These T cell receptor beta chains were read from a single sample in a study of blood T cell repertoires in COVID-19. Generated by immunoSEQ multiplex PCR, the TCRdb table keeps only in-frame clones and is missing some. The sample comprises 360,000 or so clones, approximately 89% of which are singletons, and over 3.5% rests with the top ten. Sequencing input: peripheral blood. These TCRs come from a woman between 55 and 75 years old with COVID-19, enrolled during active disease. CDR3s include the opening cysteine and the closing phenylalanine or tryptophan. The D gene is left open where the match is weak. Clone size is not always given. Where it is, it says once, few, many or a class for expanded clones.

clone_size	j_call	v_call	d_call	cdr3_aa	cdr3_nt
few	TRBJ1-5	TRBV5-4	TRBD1	CASSYTGQGWNQPQHF	TGTGCCAGCAGCTACACCGGACAGGGCTGGAATCAGCCCCAGCATTTT
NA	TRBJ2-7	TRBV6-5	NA	CASTLNLRGEQYF	TGTGCCAGCACGTTGAACCTACGGGGTGAGCAGTACTTC
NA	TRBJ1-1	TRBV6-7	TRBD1	CASSSPDRGISEAFF	TGTGCCAGCAGTTCCCCGGACAGGGGAATCTCTGAAGCTTTCTTT
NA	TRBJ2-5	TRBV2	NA	CASMREETQYF	TGTGCCAGCATGAGGGAAGAGACCCAGTACTTC
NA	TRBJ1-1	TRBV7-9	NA	CASSRGKNTEAFF	TGTGCCAGCAGCCGGGGGAAGAACACTGAAGCTTTCTTT
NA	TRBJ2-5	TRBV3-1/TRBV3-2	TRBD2	CASSLASGGRLQETQYF	TGTGCCAGCAGCCTCGCAAGCGGGGGGCGCCTCCAAGAGACCCAGTACTTC
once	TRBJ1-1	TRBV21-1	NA	CASSKGQGLGNTEAFF	TGTGCCAGCTCTAAGGGACAGGGCCTAGGGAACACTGAAGCTTTCTTT
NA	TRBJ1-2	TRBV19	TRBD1	CACSTGGADYGYTF	TGTGCCTGTTCAACAGGGGGCGCAGATTATGGCTACACCTTC
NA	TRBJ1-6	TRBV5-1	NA	CASGRIGVNSPLHF	TGCGCCAGCGGGAGGATAGGGGTTAATTCACCCCTCCACTTT
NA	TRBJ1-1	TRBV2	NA	CASRGDIKNTEAFF	TGTGCCAGCAGGGGGGACATAAAGAACACTGAAGCTTTCTTT
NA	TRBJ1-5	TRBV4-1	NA	CASSPPGVSNQPQHF	TGCGCCAGCAGCCCTCCGGGGGTTAGCAATCAGCCCCAGCATTTT
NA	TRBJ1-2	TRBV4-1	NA	CASSLGASYGYTF	TGCGCCAGCAGCCTTGGGGCTTCGTATGGCTACACCTTC
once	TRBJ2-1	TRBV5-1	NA	CASSLGGQPNNEQFF	TGCGCCAGCAGCTTGGGGGGGCAGCCAAACAATGAGCAGTTCTTC
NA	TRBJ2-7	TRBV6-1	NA	CASSEVYGSYEQYF	TGTGCCAGCAGTGAAGTATACGGGTCATACGAGCAGTACTTC
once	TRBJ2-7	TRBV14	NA	CASSPFRQARGNEQYF	TGTGCCAGCAGCCCGTTTAGACAGGCTCGAGGGAACGAGCAGTACTTC
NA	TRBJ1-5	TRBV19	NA	CASGDRTHSNQPQHF	TGTGCCAGTGGAGACAGGACCCATAGCAATCAGCCCCAGCATTTT
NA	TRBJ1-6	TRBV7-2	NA	CASSPFGGRGSPLHF	TGTGCCAGCAGCCCGTTTGGGGGAAGGGGGTCACCCCTCCACTTT
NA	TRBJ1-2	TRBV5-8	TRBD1	CASSLPGGPGYTF	TGTGCCAGCAGCTTGCCAGGGGGCCCCGGCTACACCTTC
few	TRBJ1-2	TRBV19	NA	CASSPETAYYGYTF	TGTGCCAGTAGTCCGGAGACAGCTTACTATGGCTACACCTTC
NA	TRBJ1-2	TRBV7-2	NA	CASSPSRVDYGYTF	TGTGCCAGCAGCCCCTCGAGGGTTGACTATGGCTACACCTTC
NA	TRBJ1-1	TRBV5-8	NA	CASSLGQYKHTEAFF	TGTGCCAGCAGCTTGGGCCAATATAAGCACACTGAAGCTTTCTTT
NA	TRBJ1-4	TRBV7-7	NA	CASSLGTSTNEKLFF	TGTGCTAGCAGCTTGGGGACTTCAACTAATGAAAAACTGTTTTTT
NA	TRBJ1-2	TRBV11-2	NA	CASSWNRDYGYTF	TGTGCCAGCAGTTGGAACAGGGACTATGGCTACACCTTC
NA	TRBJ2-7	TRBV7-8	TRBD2	CASSLLAGTQEQYF	TGTGCCAGCAGCTTACTAGCGGGTACACAGGAGCAGTACTTC
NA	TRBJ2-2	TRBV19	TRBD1	CASSPSGTGGILNTGELFF	TGTGCCAGTAGTCCGTCCGGGACAGGGGGAATTTTGAACACCGGGGAGCTGTTTTTT
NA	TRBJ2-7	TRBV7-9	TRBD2	CASSLGLAGGGRYF	TGTGCCAGCAGCCTGGGACTAGCGGGGGGCGGTCGGTACTTC
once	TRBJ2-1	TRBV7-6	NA	CASSLGHNNEQFF	TGTGCCAGCAGCTTAGGACACAACAATGAGCAGTTCTTC
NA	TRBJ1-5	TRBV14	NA	CASSQDGIAKGGQPQHF	TGTGCCAGCAGCCAAGATGGAATAGCGAAGGGAGGCCAGCCCCAGCATTTT
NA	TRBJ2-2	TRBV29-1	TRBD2	CSVAPRLAGGSLNTGELFF	TGCAGCGTCGCTCCCCGACTAGCGGGGGGCTCCCTGAACACCGGGGAGCTGTTTTTT
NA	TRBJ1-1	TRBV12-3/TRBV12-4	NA	CASRQGMNTEAFF	TGTGCCAGCAGACAGGGCATGAACACTGAAGCTTTCTTT
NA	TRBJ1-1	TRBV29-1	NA	CSVGGQERNTEAFF	TGCAGCGTTGGGGGGCAGGAGAGGAACACTGAAGCTTTCTTT
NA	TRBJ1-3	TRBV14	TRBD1	CASSETGTGVPGNTIYF	TGTGCCAGCAGCGAGACCGGGACAGGGGTTCCGGGAAACACCATATATTTT
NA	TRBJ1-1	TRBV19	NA	CASSIGFGGLYPNTEAFF	TGTGCCAGTAGTATAGGATTCGGAGGGTTGTACCCGAACACTGAAGCTTTCTTT